The clone carrying this TCR beta chain has more than one count but fewer than ten. Its antigen is not identified. From germline, CDR1 is DFQATT and CDR2 SNEGSKA (reference sequence). Trimming at V came to 3 bases and at J to 4 bases, leaving 17 bases not matched to a gene. The CDR3 contains 19 residues. The record originates from a study of identical twins. General observations from the study: High-abundance cord blood beta clonotypes had fewer insertions; memory repertoires showed none. Excess low generation probability was seen in twin-shared out-of-frame alpha sequences.

A template switching step contributed a universal primer site, while unique molecular identifiers were present in the cDNA. One entry per CDR3 protein results from TCRdb running MiXCR on the 5' RACE reads. The sample has 750,000 to 950,000 distinct CDR3 sequences, around 12% seen once; the top ten hold 1.5% to 2%. These data were also filed under a second study, of yellow fever vaccine responses in identical twins.

Sequencing input: PBMCs. The origin of this receptor is a woman in her late teens or twenties in good health. The chain joins TRBV20-1 to TRBJ2-3; 12 nucleotides agree with TRBD2. DNA of the CDR3: TGCAGTGCTAGGCCTCCACTAGCGGGGGGACCCCATGTCGCAGATACGCAGTATTTT. Amino acid sequence: CSARPPLAGGPHVADTQYF.